The entry below gives a single T cell receptor (beta chain) sequence along with its context. This clonotype has at least ten counts. What antigen it recognizes has not been identified. It has no much larger one-base neighbor in the sample; base qualities were not kept. V and J lose 4 bases and 1 base, and a span of 7 bases separates them. Via the germline V gene, CDR1 is SGHTA and CDR2 FQGNSA. From the cysteine up to the phenylalanine, the CDR3 has a length of 13 residues. Only the CDR3 region is kept as DNA, spanning 39 bases read in frame from base 1. This entry belongs to a study of blood T cells in healthy people across ages (dated by TCRdb to the mid-2010s). Describing the broader study: In model experiments, template switching captured roughly one uniquely barcoded TCR beta cDNA molecule for every two T cells. Using deep sequencing normalized with unique cDNA molecular identifiers, the study measured how TCR beta repertoire diversity changes with age. Two additional independent replicas of 1 million unique cDNA reads from the same blood draw were analyzed for two donors (one aged 18 to 30 and one aged 80 or older). Donors were grouped into four age groups: young (average 16 years), middle-aged (roughly 37), aged (roughly 62) and long-lived (around 80).

Systemically healthy Caucasian individuals from Russia, over 30 in total and aged roughly 6 to 100 years, were included as donors. Ten milliliters of peripheral blood were collected from each donor into EDTA-treated Vacutainer tubes. Ficoll-Paque density-gradient centrifugation was used to isolate PBMCs, with at least 7 million obtained per sample. Total RNA was extracted from PBMCs with Trizol reagent, with at least 5 micrograms obtained per sample. For every donor, flow cytometry on a PBMC aliquot measured the percentage of naive CD45RAhigh/CD27high T cells. Overall results and qualifications from the work: Since profiling was done on bulk unsorted PBMCs, naive and antigen-experienced compartments could not be conclusively compared. The percentage of naive T cells measured by flow cytometry correlated strongly with observed TCR beta diversity. As age increased, observed TCR beta diversity per million T cells dropped in a roughly linear way, and a significant reduction was already evident by age around 41. Estimates of total diversity from one million sequenced T cells were regarded as lower bounds and underestimates. Because the CMV infection status of the donors was unknown, age-related changes in expanded clonotypes may potentially have been confounded. Compared with the aged group, more naive CD4+ T cells, fewer expanded clones and increased TCR diversity were shown by the long-lived group, suggesting age selection.

Libraries were made using 5' RACE. TCRdb records Illumina HiSeq 2500 as the sequencer. A second about 7 to 12 cycle PCR used a sample-barcoded 5' primer and a J-beta primer mix. A template-switch 5' adaptor carrying 12 random nucleotides introduced a unique molecular identifier onto each TCR beta cDNA molecule. Each sample yielded at least 3 million CDR3-containing paired-end reads. First-strand cDNA synthesis was performed from all RNA using the Mint cDNA synthesis kit, with priming by a TRBC-specific oligonucleotide. Following uracil-DNA glycosylase treatment, all cDNA underwent a first 18-cycle PCR with the universal primers M1SS and BC2_uni_R. The source study handled its data this way. Each sample was normalized by randomly selecting 1 million high-quality reads, each carrying a distinct molecular identifier. Instead of being binned into consensus sequences, reads with shared molecular identifiers were discarded. MiTCR, run with a Q25 quality threshold and the strictest error-elimination algorithm, handled CDR3 identification, clonotype clustering and error correction. Lower-bound total TCR beta diversity was estimated with a nonparametric unseen species model using Euler transformation. TCRdb reprocessed the public reads (quality trimming at Q25 with fastp, clone calling with MiXCR) and kept in-frame beta chains. For every CDR3 protein sequence, its rows merge into one entry that carries the most common genes and DNA. The V and J calls were determined by TCRdb, not by the authors. A total of around 700,000 distinct CDR3 sequences appear in this sample, 20% to 30% of them only once. Of the sample, 9.4% is held by the ten largest clones.

This sample also belongs to another study, concerning T cells of mothers and their children. The second investigation adds: Donors were nine systemically healthy Caucasian individuals: three mothers and their six children. cDNA synthesis used all of the extracted RNA, with about 1.5 ug of RNA in each 15 ul reaction. In the second PCR, the M1S primer introduced both the sample barcodes and 2-4 random nucleotides. Over 8 million TCR beta CDR3 reads came from each mother, compared with about 3.2 million reads from each child. Thymic selection similarly shapes TCR recombination output in related and unrelated pairs, with minor effect from inherited differences. Normalized repertoire overlap was always found to be slightly, but never significantly, higher in related mother-child pairs than in unrelated mother-child pairs. No persistent microchimeric T cell clones were found, with a detection sensitivity of around 100 clones per million clonotypes. To look for features that set related mother-child pairs apart from unrelated individuals, the researchers ran deep NGS to compare the TCR beta repertoires of mothers and children. On average, the children were about 12 +/- 4 years old, while the mothers were around 40 +/- 4 years old. After adapter ligation was performed with NEBNext reagents, the libraries were sequenced on an Illumina HiSeq 2000 with 100+100 nt paired-end reads. To prevent cross-contamination, the mother and child libraries were prepared a month apart and were sequenced in separate runs. Each donor had between about 500,000 and 2,300,000 distinct TCR beta clonotypes identified. Naive TCR beta clonotypes were estimated from low-frequency clonotypes matched to each donor's FACS-determined naive share, without sorting.

The sequence was collected from a boy younger than 18 in good health. Recombination linked TRBV7-2 to TRBJ2-5; the D call is possibly TRBD1 or TRBD2, each sharing 5 bases. The sample taken for sequencing was blood. The base sequence is TGTGCCAGCAGCTGGGACCTCCAAGAGACCCAGTACTTC. Its protein product is CASSWDLQETQYF.